The 5 T cell receptor beta chains below all came from one sample that was sequenced in a study of shared clonotypes between healthy human individuals. Repertoires were generated with immunoSEQ multiplex PCR, while TCRdb's copy carries only in-frame clones and drops some. Among some 2.1 million clones listed, roughly 94% were seen once. The sequenced sample was naive CD4+ T cells sorted from blood. The sample's subset: CD45RA+ positively selected. The source of these receptors is a man aged 18 to 29 in good health.

The chain's CDR3 is CASSQIRATDTQYF. In DNA form, the CDR3 reads TGTGCCAGCAGCCAAATAAGGGCAACAGATACGCAGTATTTT. J is TRBJ2-3 and V is TRBV14; no clear D gene. Germline values: CDR1 SGHDN, CDR2 FVKESK. V was clipped by 2 bases and J by 3 bases, with 9 bases between them. CDR3 length: 14 amino acids.

The chain carries TRBV28 and TRBJ1-1; TRBD1 matches 7 bases. J gave up 3 bases and V 6 bases, and 10 bases lay outside the gene matches. This CDR3 region has 15 residues. CDR1 MDHEN and CDR2 SYDVKM come from the germline V gene. As DNA, the CDR3 is TGTGCCAGCAGCCTTATACAGGGGTTAGACACTGAAGCTTTCTTT. Translating it yields CASSLIQGLDTEAFF.

The rearrangement links TRBV7-3 to TRBJ1-4; TRBD1 matches at 7 bases. CDR1 and CDR2 from the germline V gene are SGHTA and FQGTGA. With V trimmed by 4 bases and J by 13 bases, 3 bases remained unmatched. This CDR3 has 11 amino acids. CDR3 residues: CASSWDRTLFF. In DNA form, the CDR3 reads TGTGCCAGCAGCTGGGACAGAACACTGTTTTTT.

The chain carries TRBV28 and TRBJ2-7; the match to TRBD1 covers 11 bases. Germline loops: CDR1 MDHEN, CDR2 SYDVKM. With V trimmed by 0 bases and J by 6 bases, 4 bases remained unmatched. This CDR3 is built from 15 residues. The CDR3: CASSLWGTGGIEQYF. CDR3 sequence (DNA): TGTGCCAGCAGTTTATGGGGGACAGGGGGGATCGAGCAGTACTTC.

This rearrangement joins TRBV5-1 to TRBJ2-7, with TRBD1 matching 7 bases. The V gene's germline CDR1 is SGHRS and CDR2 YFSETQ. V gave up 0 bases and J gave up 3 bases; unmatched junction bases: 3. This CDR3 comprises 14 residues. CDR3 coding DNA: TGCGCCAGCAGCTTGGTACAGGGGCTCTACGAGCAGTACTTC. It yields the protein CASSLVQGLYEQYF.